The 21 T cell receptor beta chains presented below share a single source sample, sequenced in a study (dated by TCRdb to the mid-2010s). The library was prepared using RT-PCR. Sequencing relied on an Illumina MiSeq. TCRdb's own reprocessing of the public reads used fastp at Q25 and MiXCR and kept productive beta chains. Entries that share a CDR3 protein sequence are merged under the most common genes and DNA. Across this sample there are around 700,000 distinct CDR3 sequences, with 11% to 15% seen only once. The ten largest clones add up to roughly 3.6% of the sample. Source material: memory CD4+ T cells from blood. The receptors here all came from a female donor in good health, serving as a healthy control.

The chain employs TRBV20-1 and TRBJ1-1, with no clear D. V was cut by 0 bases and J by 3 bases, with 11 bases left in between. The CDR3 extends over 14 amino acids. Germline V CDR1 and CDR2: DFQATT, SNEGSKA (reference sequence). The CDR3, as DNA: TGCAGTGCTAGAGATTCCCAGGCCCACACTGAAGCTTTCTTT. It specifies CSARDSQAHTEAFF.

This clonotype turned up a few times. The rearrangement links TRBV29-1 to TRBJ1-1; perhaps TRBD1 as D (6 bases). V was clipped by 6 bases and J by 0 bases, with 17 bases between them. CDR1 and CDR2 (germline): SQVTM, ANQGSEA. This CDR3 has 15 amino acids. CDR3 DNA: TGCAGCGTCCTGACAGGAGGACTAATGAACACTGAAGCTTTCTTT. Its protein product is CSVLTGGLMNTEAFF.

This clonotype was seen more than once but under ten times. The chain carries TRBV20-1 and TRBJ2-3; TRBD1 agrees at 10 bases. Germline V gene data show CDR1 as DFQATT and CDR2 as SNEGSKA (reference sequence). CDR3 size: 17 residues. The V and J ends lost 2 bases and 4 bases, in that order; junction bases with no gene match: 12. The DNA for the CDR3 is TGCAGTGCTAGACCCCGGGACAGGGGCGGCGACTCAGATACGCAGTATTTT. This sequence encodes CSARPRDRGGDSDTQYF.

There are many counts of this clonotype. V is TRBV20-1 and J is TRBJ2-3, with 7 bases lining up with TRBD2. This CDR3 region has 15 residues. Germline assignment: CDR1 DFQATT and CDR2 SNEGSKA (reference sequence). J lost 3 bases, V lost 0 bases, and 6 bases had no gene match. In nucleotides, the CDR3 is TGCAGTGCTAGAGATCAGAATAGCGGGACAGATACGCAGTATTTT. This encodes CSARDQNSGTDTQYF.

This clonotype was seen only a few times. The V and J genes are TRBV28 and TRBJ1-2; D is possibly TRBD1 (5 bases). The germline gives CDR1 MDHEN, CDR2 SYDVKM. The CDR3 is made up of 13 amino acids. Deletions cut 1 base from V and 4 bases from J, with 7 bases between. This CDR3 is CASSLSDSYGYTF. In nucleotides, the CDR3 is TGTGCCAGCAGTTTATCTGACAGCTATGGCTACACCTTC.

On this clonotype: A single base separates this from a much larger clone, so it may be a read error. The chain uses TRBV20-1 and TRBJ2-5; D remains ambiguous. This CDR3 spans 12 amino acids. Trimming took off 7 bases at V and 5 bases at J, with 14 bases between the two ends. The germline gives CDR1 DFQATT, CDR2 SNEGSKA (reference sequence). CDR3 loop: CSDNFRAETQYF. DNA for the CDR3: TGCAGTGATAATTTCCGGGCGGAGACCCAGTACTTC.

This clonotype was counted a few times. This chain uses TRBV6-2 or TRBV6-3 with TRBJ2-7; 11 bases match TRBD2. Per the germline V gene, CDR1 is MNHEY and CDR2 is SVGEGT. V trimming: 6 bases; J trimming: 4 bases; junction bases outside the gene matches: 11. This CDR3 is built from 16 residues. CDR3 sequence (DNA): TGTGCCAGCAGGAACCTAGCGGGAGGATCTGGGTACGAGCAGTACTTC. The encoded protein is CASRNLAGGSGYEQYF.

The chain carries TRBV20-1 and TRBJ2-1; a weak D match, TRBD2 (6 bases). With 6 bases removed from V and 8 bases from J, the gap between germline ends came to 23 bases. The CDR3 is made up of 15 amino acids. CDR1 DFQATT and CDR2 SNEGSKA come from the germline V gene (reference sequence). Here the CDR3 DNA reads TGCAGTGCCGCCCGGCGCAGCGGAGGGGTGGATGAGCAGTTCTTC. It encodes CSAARRSGGVDEQFF.

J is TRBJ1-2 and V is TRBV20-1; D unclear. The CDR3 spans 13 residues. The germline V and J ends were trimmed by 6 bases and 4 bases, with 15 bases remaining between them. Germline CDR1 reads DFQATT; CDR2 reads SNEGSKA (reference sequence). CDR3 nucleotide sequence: TGCAGTGCCCCAGCAGCTACGATCTATGGCTACACCTTC. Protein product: CSAPAATIYGYTF.

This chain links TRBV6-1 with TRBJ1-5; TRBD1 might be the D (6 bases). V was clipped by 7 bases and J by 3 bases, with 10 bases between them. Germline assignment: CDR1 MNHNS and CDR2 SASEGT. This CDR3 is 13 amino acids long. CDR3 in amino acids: CASKGTSNQPQHF. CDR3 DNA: TGTGCCAGCAAGGGGACATCCAATCAGCCCCAGCATTTT.

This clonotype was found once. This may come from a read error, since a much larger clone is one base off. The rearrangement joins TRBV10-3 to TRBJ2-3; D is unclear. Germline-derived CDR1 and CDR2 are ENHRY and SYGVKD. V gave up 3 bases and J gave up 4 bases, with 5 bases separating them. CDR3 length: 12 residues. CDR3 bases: TGTGCCATCAGTGATAAGCCAGATACGCAGTATTTT. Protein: CAISDKPDTQYF.

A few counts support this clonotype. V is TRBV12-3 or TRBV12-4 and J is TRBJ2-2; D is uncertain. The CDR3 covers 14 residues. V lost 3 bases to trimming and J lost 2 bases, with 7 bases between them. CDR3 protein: CASSFVPNTGELFF. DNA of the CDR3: TGTGCCAGCAGTTTCGTACCTAACACCGGGGAGCTGTTTTTT.

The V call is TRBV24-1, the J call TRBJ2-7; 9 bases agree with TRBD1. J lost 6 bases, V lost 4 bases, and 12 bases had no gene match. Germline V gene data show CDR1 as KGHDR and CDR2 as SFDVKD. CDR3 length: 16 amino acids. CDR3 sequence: CATSEVGLGQGGEQYF. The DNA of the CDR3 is TGTGCCACCAGTGAAGTAGGACTGGGACAGGGCGGCGAGCAGTACTTC.

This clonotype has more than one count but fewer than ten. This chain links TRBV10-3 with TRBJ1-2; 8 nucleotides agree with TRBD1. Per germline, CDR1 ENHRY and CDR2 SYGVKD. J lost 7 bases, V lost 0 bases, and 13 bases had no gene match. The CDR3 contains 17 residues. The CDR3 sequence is CAISESMGGQGTRGYTF. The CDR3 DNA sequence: TGTGCCATCAGTGAGTCGATGGGTGGACAGGGAACGCGTGGCTACACCTTC.

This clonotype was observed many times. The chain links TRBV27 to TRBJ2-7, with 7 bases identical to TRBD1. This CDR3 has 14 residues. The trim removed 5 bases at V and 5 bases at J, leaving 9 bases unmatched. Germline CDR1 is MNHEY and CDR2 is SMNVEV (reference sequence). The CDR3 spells CASSPDRVWNEQYF. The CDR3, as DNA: TGTGCCAGCAGTCCAGACAGGGTCTGGAACGAGCAGTACTTC.

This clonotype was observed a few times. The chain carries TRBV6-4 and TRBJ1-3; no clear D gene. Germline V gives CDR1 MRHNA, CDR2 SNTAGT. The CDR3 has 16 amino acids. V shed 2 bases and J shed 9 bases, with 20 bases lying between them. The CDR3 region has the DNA TGTGCCAGCAGTGACCCTCGGGTCGGCCCGTACGGCACCATATATTTT. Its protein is CASSDPRVGPYGTIYF.

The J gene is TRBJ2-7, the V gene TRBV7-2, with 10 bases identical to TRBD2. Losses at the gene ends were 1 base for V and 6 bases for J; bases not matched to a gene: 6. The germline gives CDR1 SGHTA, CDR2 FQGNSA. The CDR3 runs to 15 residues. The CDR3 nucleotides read TGTGCCAGCAGCTTAGGAGGGACTAGCGCCCGCGAGCAGTACTTC. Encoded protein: CASSLGGTSAREQYF.

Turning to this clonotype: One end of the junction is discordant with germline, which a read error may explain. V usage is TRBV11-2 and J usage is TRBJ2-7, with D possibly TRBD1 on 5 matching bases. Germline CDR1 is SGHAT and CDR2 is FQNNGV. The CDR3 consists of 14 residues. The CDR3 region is CASTLQQGTYEQYF. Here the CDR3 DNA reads TGTGCCAGCACCTTACAGCAGGGCACCTACGAGCAGTACTTC.

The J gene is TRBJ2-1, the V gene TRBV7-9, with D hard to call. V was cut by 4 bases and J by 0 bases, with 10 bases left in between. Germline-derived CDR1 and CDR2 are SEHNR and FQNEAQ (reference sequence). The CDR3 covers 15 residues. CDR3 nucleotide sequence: TGTGCCAGCAGCTCCAGCCTGAGCTCCTACAATGAGCAGTTCTTC. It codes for CASSSSLSSYNEQFF.

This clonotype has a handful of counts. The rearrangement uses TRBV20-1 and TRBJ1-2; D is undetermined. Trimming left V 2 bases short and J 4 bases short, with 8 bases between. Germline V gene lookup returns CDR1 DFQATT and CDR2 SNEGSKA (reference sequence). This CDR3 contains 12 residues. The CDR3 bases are TGCAGTGCTAGAATAGAACCCTATGGCTACACCTTC. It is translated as CSARIEPYGYTF.

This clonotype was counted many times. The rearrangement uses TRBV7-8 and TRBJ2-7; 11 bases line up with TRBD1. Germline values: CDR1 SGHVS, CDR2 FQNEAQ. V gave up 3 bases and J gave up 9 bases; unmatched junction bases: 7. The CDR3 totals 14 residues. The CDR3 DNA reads TGTGCCAGCAGCTTTAGGACAGGGGGCGGGGGGCAGTACTTC. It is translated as CASSFRTGGGGQYF.